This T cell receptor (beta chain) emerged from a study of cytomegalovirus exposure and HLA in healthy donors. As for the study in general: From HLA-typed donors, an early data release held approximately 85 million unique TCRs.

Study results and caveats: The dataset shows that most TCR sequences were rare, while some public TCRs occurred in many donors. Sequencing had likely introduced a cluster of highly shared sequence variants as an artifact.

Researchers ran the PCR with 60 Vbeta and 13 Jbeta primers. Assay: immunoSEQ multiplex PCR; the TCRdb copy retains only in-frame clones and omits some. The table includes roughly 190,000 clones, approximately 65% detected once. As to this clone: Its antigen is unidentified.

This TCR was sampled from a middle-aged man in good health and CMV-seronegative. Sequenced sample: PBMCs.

In nucleotides, the CDR3 is TGTGCCAGCAGCGCCGTGACAGGGCCTAATGAAAAACTGTTTTTT. It translates to CASSAVTGPNEKLFF. This chain connects TRBV7-3 to TRBJ1-4, with TRBD1 identical over 7 bases. V was pared by 5 bases and J by 3 bases, with 6 bases of the junction left unmatched. Germline CDR1 and CDR2: SGHTA and FQGTGA. This CDR3 has 15 residues.